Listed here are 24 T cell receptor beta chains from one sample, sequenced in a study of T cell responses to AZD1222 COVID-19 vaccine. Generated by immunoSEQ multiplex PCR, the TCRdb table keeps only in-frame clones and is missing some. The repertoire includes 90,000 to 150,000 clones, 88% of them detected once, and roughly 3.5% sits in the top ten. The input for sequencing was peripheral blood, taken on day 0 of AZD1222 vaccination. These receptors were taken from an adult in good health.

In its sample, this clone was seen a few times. The CDR3 DNA follows: TGTGCCAGTCAAGCGCAGGTGAACACTGAAGCTTTCTTT. Its protein product is CASQAQVNTEAFF. The V gene is TRBV19, the J gene TRBJ1-1, with D unresolved. The CDR3 spans 13 residues. Trimming pared 8 bases from V and 0 bases from J, leaving 10 bases between. The germline gives CDR1 LNHDA, CDR2 SQIVND (reference sequence).

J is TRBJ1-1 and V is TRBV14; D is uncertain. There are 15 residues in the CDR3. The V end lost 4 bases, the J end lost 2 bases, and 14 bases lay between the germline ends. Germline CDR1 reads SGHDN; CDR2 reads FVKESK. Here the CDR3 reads CASSPGLGPNTEAFF. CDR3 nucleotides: TGTGCCAGCAGCCCGGGTCTGGGTCCCAACACTGAAGCTTTCTTT.

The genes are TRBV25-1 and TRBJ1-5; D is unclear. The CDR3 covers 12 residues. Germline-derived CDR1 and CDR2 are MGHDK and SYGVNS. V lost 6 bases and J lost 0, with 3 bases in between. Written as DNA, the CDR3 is TGTGCCAGCAGAGGTAGCAATCAGCCCCAGCATTTT. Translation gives CASRGSNQPQHF.

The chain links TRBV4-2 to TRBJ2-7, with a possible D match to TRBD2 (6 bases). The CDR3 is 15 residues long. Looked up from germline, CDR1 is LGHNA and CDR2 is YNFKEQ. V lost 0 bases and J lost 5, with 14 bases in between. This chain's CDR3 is CASSQEGGGRHEQYF. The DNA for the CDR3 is TGTGCCAGCAGCCAAGAGGGAGGTGGTCGCCACGAGCAGTACTTC.

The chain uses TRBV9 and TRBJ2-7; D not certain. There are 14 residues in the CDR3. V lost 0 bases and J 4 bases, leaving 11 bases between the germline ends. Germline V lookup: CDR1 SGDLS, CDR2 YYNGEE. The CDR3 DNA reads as TGTGCCAGCAGCGTAGGGCCGTTCCCGTACGAGCAGTACTTC. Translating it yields CASSVGPFPYEQYF.

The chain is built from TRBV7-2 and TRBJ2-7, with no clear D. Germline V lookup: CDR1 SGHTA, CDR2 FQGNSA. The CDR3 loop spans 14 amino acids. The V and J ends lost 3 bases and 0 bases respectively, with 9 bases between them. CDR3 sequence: CASSFFDISYEQYF. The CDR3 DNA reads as TGTGCCAGCAGCTTCTTTGACATCTCCTACGAGCAGTACTTC.

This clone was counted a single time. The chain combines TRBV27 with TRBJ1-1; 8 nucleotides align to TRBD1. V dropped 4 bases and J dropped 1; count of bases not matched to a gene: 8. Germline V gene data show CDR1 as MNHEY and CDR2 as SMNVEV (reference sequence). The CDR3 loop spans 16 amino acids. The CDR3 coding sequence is TGTGCCAGCAGTTACTCAGGGGGCGCAAGGAACACTGAAGCTTTCTTT. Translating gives CASSYSGGARNTEAFF.

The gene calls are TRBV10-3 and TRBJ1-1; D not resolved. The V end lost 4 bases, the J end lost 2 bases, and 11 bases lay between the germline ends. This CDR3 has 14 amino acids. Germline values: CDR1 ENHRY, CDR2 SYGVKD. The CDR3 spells CAISAPLRNTEAFF. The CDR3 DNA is TGTGCCATCAGTGCGCCGCTCCGCAACACTGAAGCTTTCTTT.

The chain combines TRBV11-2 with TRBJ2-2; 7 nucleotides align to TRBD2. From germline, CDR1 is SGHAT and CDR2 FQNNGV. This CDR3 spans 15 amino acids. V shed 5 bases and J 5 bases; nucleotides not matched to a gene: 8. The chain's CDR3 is CASSLQAGVTGELFF. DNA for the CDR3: TGTGCCAGCAGCCTCCAGGCGGGGGTAACCGGGGAGCTGTTTTTT.

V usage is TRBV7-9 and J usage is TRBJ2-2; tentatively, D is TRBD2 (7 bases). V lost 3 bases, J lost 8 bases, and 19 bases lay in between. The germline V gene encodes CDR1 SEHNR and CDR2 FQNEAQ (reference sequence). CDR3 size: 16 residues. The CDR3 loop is CASSLDRRGGSGELFF. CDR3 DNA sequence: TGTGCCAGCAGCTTGGACAGACGCGGGGGTTCGGGGGAGCTGTTTTTT.

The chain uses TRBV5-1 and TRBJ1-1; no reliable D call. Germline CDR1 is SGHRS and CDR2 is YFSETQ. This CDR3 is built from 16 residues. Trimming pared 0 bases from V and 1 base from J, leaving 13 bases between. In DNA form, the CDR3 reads TGCGCCAGCAGCTTGGAAATCCCTGTGGGGAACACTGAAGCTTTCTTT. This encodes CASSLEIPVGNTEAFF.

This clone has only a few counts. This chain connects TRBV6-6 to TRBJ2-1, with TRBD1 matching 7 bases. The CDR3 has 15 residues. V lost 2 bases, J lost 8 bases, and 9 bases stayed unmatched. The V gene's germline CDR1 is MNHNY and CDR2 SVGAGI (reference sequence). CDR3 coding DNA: TGTGCCAGCAGTTACCCTAGACAGGGTACCGATGAGCAGTTCTTC. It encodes CASSYPRQGTDEQFF.

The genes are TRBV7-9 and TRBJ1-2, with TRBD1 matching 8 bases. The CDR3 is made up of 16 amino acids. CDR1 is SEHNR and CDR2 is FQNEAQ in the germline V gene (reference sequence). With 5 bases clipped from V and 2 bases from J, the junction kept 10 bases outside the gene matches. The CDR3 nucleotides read TGTGCCAGCAGCCCCGGGACAGGCGTACTCAACTATGGCTACACCTTC. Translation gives CASSPGTGVLNYGYTF.

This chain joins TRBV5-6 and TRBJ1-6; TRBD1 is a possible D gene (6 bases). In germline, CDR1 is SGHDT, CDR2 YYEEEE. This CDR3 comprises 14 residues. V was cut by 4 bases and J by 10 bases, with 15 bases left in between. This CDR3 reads CASSPDRSNSPLHF. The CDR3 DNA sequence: TGTGCCAGCAGCCCGGACAGATCTAACTCACCCCTCCACTTT. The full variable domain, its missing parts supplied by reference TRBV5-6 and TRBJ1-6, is DAGVTQSPTHLIKTRGQQVTLRCSPKSGHDTVSWYQQALGQGPQFIFQYYEEEERQRGNFPDRFSGHQFPNYSSELNVNALLLGDSALYLCASSPDRSNSPLHFGNGTRLTVT.

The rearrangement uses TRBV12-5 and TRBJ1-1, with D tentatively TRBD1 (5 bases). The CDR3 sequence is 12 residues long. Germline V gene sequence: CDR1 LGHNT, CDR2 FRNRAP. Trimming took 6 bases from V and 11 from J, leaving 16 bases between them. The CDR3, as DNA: TGTGCTAGTGGACCGGGACGAAGTAGGGCTTTCTTT. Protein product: CASGPGRSRAFF.

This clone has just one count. CDR3 residues: CASRTGVHGYTF. The CDR3 region has the DNA TGTGCCAGCCGGACAGGGGTACATGGCTACACCTTC. The chain is built from TRBV12-3 or TRBV12-4 and TRBJ1-2, with TRBD1 matching over 9 bases. The junction had 4 bases not matched to a gene; V was cut back by 8 bases and J by 6 bases. The CDR3 spans 12 residues.

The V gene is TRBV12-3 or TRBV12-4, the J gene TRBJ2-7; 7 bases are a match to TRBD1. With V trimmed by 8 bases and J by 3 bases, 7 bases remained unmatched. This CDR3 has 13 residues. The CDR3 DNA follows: TGTGCCAGCGGGTGGACAGGAGGCTACGAGCAGTACTTC. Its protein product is CASGWTGGYEQYF.

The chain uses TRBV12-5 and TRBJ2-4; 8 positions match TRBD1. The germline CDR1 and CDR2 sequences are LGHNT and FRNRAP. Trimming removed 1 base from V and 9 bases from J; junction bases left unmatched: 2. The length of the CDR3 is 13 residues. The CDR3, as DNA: TGTGCTAGTGGTTTGGGACAGGGGAGCATTCAGTACTTC. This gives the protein CASGLGQGSIQYF.

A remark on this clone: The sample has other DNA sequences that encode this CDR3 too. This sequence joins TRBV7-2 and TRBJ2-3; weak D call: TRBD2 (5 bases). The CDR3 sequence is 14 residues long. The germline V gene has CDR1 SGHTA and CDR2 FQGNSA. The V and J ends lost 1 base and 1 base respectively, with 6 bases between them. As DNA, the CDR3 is TGTGCCAGCAGCTTAGGAGGGCGCACAGATACGCAGTATTTT. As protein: CASSLGGRTDTQYF.

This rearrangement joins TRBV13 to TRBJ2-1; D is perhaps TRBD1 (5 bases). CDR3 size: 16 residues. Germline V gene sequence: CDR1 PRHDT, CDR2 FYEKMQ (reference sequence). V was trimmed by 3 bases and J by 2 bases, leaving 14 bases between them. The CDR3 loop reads CASSFTRQRTYNEQFF. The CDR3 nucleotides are TGTGCCAGCAGCTTTACCAGACAGAGGACCTACAATGAGCAGTTCTTC. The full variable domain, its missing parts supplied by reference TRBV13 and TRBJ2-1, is AAGVIQSPRHLIKEKRETATLKCYPIPRHDTVYWYQQGPGQDPQFLISFYEKMQSDKGSIPDRFSAQQFSDYHSELNMSSLELGDSALYFCASSFTRQRTYNEQFFGPGTRLTVL.

The CDR3 coding sequence is TGTGCCAGCACCCCCGACGACTCCTACGAGCAGTACTTC. Translating it yields CASTPDDSYEQYF. The chain is built from TRBV5-4 and TRBJ2-7; D remains ambiguous. Trimming removed 6 bases from V and 0 bases from J, with 10 bases in between. The CDR3 totals 13 residues. The germline CDR1 and CDR2 sequences are SGHNT and YYREEE (reference sequence).

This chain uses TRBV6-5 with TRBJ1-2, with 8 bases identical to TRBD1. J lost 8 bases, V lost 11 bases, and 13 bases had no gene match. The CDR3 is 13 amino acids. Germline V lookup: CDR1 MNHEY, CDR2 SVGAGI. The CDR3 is CAAWTGKTRGYTF. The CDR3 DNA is TGTGCCGCCTGGACAGGGAAAACACGAGGCTACACCTTC.

This chain's CDR3 is CASAAGVFNEQFF. The CDR3, as DNA: TGTGCCAGCGCGGCGGGGGTGTTCAATGAGCAGTTCTTC. The rearrangement joins TRBV25-1 to TRBJ2-1; 7 positions match TRBD2. The V and J ends lost 8 bases and 6 bases, in that order; junction bases with no gene match: 7. CDR1 is MGHDK and CDR2 is SYGVNS in the germline V gene. The CDR3 has 13 amino acids. Variable domain in full (rest from reference TRBV25-1 and TRBJ2-1): EADIYQTPRYLVIGTGKKITLECSQTMGHDKMYWYQQDPGMELHLIHYSYGVNSTEKGDLSSESTVSRIRTEHFPLTLESARPSHTSQYLCASAAGVFNEQFFGPGTRLTVL.

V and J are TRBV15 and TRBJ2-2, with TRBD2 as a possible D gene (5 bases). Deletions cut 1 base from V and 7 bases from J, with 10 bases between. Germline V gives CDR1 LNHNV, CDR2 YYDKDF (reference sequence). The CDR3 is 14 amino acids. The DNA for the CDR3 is TGTGCCACCAGCAGAGGAGCGGTTGGCGGGGAGCTGTTTTTT. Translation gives CATSRGAVGGELFF.